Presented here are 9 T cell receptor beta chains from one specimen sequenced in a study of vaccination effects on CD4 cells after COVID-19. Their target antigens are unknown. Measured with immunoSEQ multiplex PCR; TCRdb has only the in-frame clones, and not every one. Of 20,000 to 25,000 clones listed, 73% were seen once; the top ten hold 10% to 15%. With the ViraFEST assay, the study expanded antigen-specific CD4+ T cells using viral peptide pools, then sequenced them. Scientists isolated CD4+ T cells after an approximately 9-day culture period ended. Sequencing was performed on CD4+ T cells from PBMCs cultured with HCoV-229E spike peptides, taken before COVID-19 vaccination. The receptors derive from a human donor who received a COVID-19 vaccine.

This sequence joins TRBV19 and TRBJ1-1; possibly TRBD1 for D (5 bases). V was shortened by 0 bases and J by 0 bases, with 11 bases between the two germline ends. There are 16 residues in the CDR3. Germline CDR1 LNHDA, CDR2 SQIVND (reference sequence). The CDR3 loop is CASSIEAGRMNTEAFF. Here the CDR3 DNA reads TGTGCCAGTAGTATAGAGGCAGGGCGCATGAACACTGAAGCTTTCTTT.

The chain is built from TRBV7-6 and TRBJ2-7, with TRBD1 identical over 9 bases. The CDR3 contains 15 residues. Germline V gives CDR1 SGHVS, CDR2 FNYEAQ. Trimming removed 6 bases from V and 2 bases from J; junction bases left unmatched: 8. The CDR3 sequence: CASRGPGTGPYEQYF. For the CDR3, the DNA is TGTGCCAGCAGGGGCCCCGGGACAGGGCCCTACGAGCAGTACTTC.

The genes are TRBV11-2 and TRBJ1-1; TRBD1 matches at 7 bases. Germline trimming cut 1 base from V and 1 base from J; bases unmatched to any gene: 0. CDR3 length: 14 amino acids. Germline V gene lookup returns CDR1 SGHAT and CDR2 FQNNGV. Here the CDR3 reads CASSLGDRNTEAFF. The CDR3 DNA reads TGTGCCAGCAGCTTAGGGGACAGGAACACTGAAGCTTTCTTT. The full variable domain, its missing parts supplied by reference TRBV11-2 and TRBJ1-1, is EAGVAQSPRYKIIEKRQSVAFWCNPISGHATLYWYQQILGQGPKLLIQFQNNGVVDDSQLPKDRFSAERLKGVDSTLKIQPAKLEDSAVYLCASSLGDRNTEAFFGQGTRLTVV.

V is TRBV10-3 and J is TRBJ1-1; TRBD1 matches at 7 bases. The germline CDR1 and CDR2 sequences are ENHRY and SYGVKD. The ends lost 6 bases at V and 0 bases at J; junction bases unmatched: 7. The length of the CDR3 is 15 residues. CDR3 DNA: TGTGCCATCAGCTCCCGGACAGGACTGAACACTGAAGCTTTCTTT. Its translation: CAISSRTGLNTEAFF.

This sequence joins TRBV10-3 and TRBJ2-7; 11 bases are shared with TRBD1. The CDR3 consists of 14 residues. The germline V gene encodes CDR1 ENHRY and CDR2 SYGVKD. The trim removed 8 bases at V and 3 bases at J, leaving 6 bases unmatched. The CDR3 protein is CAIGYGTGGYEQYF. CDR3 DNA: TGTGCCATCGGGTACGGGACAGGGGGCTACGAGCAGTACTTC.

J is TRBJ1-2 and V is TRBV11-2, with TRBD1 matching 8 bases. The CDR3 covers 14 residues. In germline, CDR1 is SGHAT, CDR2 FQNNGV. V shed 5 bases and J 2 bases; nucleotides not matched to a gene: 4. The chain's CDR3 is CASSGQGKNYGYTF. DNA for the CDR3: TGTGCCAGCAGCGGACAGGGAAAGAACTATGGCTACACCTTC.

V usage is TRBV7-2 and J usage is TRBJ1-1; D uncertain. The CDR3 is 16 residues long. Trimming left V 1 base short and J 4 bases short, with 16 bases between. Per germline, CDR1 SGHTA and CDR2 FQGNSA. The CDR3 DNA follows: TGTGCCAGCAGCTTAGGCTTCTCGGGCAGGAGCACTGAAGCTTTCTTT. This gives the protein CASSLGFSGRSTEAFF.

The CDR3 loop is CASSLDQTPYGYTF. CDR3 coding DNA: TGTGCCAGCAGCTTAGACCAAACTCCATATGGCTACACCTTC. J is TRBJ1-2 and V is TRBV7-8; no reliable D call. CDR1 and CDR2 (germline): SGHVS, FQNEAQ. V lost 1 base, J lost 5 bases, and 11 bases lay in between. The CDR3 has 14 residues.

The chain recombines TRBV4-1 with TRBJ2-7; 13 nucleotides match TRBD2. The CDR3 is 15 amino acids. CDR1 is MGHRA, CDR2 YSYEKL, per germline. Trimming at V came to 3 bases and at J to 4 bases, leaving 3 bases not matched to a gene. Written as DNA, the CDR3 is TGCGCCAGCAGCCAGGGACTAGCGGGGACTTACGAGCAGTACTTC. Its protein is CASSQGLAGTYEQYF.